This TCR beta chain was recorded in a study of Graves' ophthalmopathy and Graves' hyperthyroidism. Amplification of TCR beta CDR3 regions used RNA transcripts. Investigators did first-round RT-PCR with HTBI primers, then second-round multiplex PCR. TCRdb used MiXCR to reprocess the multiplex PCR reads, holding one entry per CDR3 protein. The sample yields about 400,000 distinct CDR3 sequences, 18% seen once. The study enrolled ophthalmopathy donors with moderate-to-severe activity, CAS ≥3, NOSPECS ≥4 and duration under 3 months. Someone took the PBMCs out of less than 11 ml of fresh peripheral blood. The specimen was peripheral blood. The sequence derives from a woman under 30 with Graves' ophthalmopathy.

This CDR3 reads CASSGSTGAQYF. The DNA of the CDR3 is TGTGCCAGCAGTGGGTCAACCGGGGCCCAGTACTTC. J is TRBJ2-7 and V is TRBV6-1, with D perhaps matching TRBD1 or TRBD2 (5 bases each). The CDR3 runs 12 residues. CDR1 MNHNS and CDR2 SASEGT come from the germline V gene. The germline V and J ends were trimmed by 4 bases and 10 bases, with 14 bases remaining between them.